This T cell receptor beta chain was identified during a study of CD8 T cells in Susac syndrome (dated by TCRdb to between 2018 and 2020). Notes on the research overall: Of the Susac syndrome patients who were sequenced, roughly 6 had clinically active disease and eight were in clinical remission. At blood withdrawal, Susac syndrome patients were either therapy-naive, taking corticosteroids (in some cases with IVIg as well), or taking IVIg alone. Repertoire sequencing was used to test whether CD8+ T cell activation and differentiation in Susac syndrome was antigen driven. The clonality of the CD8+ T cell repertoire was compared across approximately 12 healthy donors, around 14 Susac syndrome patients and fewer than 16 multiple sclerosis patients. Study-level results and caveats: Some 17 Susac-specific public clones were identified in the total CD8+ repertoire, and a few Susac-specific public clones were identified in the CD8+ TEMRA repertoire. Susac syndrome CD8+ repertoires showed clonal expansion, highest in CD8+ TEMRA cells and greater in clinically active than remitting patients. The TCR sequencing and HLA analysis was acknowledged to have included a relatively small number of individuals.

RNA was extracted using the RNeasy kit, and about 0.45 to 1 microgram was reverse transcribed with random hexamers. The immunoSEQ multiplex PCR assay, which covers 54 Vbeta and 13 Jbeta segments, was used to amplify TCR beta CDR3 regions. Bias from PCR amplification was corrected by using a synthetic template baseline for primer optimization and for computational correction. Per the original workflow: Only productive sequences were kept, with reads annotated to V, D and J genes according to IMGT and analyzed in immunoSEQ Analyzer. Clonality was calculated as one minus the Shannon entropy normalized by log2 of the number of productive unique sequences. Public and private clones were assessed among the 100 most prevalent clones of each patient and control. Susac-specific clones were defined as absent from healthy and MS cohorts, around 980 published viral clones and other ImmuneACCESS disease sequences. TCRdb reworked the public reads: Q25 trimming with fastp, MiXCR clone assembly, productive beta chains retained. Rows are unified per CDR3 protein, each entry keeping the most common DNA and genes. TCRdb's processing, not the study's, gives the V and J calls here. The sample data list some 130,000 distinct CDR3 sequences, and roughly 94% of these were observed just once. The ten largest clones represent more than 0.15% of the sample.

High-throughput TCR beta sequencing profiled peripheral blood CD8+ and CD4+ T cells from healthy donors, Susac syndrome patients and multiple sclerosis patients. The Susac syndrome patients fulfilled recently defined diagnostic criteria for either definite or probable disease. Bulk CD8+ and CD4+ T cells were purified by magnetic negative isolation, while CD8+ TEMRA cells were enriched using FACS. Blood was drawn into EDTA tubes, processed within 24 hours, and PBMCs were isolated by density gradient centrifugation. PBMCs intended for TCR sequencing were cryopreserved in liquid nitrogen and were subsequently thawed in a 37 degrees C water bath. The sorted or isolated CD4+, CD8+ and CD8+ TEMRA cells had a purity of 90% or higher. The CDR3 starts with the cysteine, ends with the phenylalanine, and has 16 residues. This entry keeps only the CDR3 DNA: 48 bases, framed from base 1. For CDR1 and CDR2, the germline V gene (reference sequence) lists SEHNR and FQNEAQ. V loses 6 bases at its end and J loses 2 bases; junction bases beyond the gene matches: 10.

A remark on this clonotype: The antigen it binds to is not known. It has no much larger one-base neighbor in the sample; base qualities were not kept.

The sample consisted of CD8+ T cells from PBMCs. The rearranged segments are TRBV7-9 and TRBJ2-5, and 9 bases in between align with TRBD2. The TCR comes from a human donor with Susac syndrome. The CDR3 loop reads CASSSPAGGPQETQYF. The nucleotides are TGTGCCAGCAGTTCCCCCGCGGGGGGGCCTCAAGAGACCCAGTACTTC.